This T cell receptor (beta chain) was captured in a study of response to subunit inactivated influenza vaccine. TCRdb independently ran MiXCR on the RT-PCR reads; one entry per CDR3 protein. The data contain 290,000 or so distinct CDR3 sequences, roughly 22% of them singletons. Study observations and caveats: Few additional T cells are recruited per seasonal influenza vaccination, authors suggested.

Ten or more counts support this clonotype. Its antigen is as yet unknown. Looked up from germline, CDR1 is SQVTM and CDR2 is ANQGSEA. The V end lost 0 bases, the J end lost 3 bases, and 23 bases lay between the germline ends. The CDR3 has 18 amino acids. This chain uses TRBV29-1 with TRBJ1-2, with D perhaps matching TRBD1 (5 bases). The sequences come from PBMCs from blood, collected about 19 months after vaccination. The receptor was isolated from a man aged 50 to 69 who received an inactivated influenza vaccine. CDR3 DNA: TGCAGCGTTGAAGATACTTATCGTAAGGGGCGCAGGGACTATGGCTACACCTTC. It translates to CSVEDTYRKGRRDYGYTF.